This T cell receptor (beta chain) is drawn from a study of chemoradiotherapy in HPV16-positive cancers. There are 16 residues in the CDR3. V trimming: 6 bases; J trimming: 4 bases; junction bases outside the gene matches: 12. CDR1 LNHDA and CDR2 SQIVND come from the germline V gene (reference sequence). Remarks on this clone: The antigen is not known.

The study, taken as a whole, reports: Better recurrence-free survival went with HPV-responsive T-cell expansion in HPV16-positive patients.

Assay used: immunoSEQ multiplex PCR; TCRdb lists only in-frame clones, some missing. The table has about 2,000 clones, 65% to 85% seen once. The origin of this receptor is a human donor with HPV-associated anogenital cancer. The material sequenced was tumor tissue, taken from a patient who underwent chemoradiotherapy. This chain joins TRBV19 and TRBJ2-3; 8 nucleotides line up with TRBD2. This CDR3 is CASRASRAGAADTQYF. The DNA of the CDR3 is TGTGCCAGTAGAGCCAGTAGAGCGGGAGCGGCAGATACGCAGTATTTT.